This T cell receptor beta chain was identified during a study of blood T cell repertoires in COVID-19. Study in general: Acute and convalescent COVID-19 specimens originated in the United States, Italy and Spain. T cells, B-cell-depleted T cells, or PBMCs provided the cDNA or gDNA that served as material.

The V and J ends lost 2 bases and 0 bases, in that order; junction bases with no gene match: 3. Germline V lookup: CDR1 SNHLY, CDR2 FYNNEI. This CDR3 region has 16 residues. Original methodology: Amplification of reference gene primers was used by the study to estimate nucleated cell counts. Profiling relied on immunoSEQ multiplex PCR, and the TCRdb table lists in-frame clones only, not all of them. That table furnishes V, J and clone size, whereas the DNA furnished D and trimming. Seen here are fewer than 500,000 clones, roughly 77% observed once, and the top ten hold 0.85% to 1.2%. The sample holds a few counts of this clone.

V usage is TRBV2 and J usage is TRBJ1-5, with 8 bases lining up with TRBD1. This TCR was recovered from a human donor with acute or convalescent COVID-19. The donor label of this sample is uncertain. The sequenced sample consisted of peripheral blood. The CDR3 region has the DNA TGTGCCAGCAGTGAAATGGGACAGGATAGCAATCAGCCCCAGCATTTT. It encodes CASSEMGQDSNQPQHF.